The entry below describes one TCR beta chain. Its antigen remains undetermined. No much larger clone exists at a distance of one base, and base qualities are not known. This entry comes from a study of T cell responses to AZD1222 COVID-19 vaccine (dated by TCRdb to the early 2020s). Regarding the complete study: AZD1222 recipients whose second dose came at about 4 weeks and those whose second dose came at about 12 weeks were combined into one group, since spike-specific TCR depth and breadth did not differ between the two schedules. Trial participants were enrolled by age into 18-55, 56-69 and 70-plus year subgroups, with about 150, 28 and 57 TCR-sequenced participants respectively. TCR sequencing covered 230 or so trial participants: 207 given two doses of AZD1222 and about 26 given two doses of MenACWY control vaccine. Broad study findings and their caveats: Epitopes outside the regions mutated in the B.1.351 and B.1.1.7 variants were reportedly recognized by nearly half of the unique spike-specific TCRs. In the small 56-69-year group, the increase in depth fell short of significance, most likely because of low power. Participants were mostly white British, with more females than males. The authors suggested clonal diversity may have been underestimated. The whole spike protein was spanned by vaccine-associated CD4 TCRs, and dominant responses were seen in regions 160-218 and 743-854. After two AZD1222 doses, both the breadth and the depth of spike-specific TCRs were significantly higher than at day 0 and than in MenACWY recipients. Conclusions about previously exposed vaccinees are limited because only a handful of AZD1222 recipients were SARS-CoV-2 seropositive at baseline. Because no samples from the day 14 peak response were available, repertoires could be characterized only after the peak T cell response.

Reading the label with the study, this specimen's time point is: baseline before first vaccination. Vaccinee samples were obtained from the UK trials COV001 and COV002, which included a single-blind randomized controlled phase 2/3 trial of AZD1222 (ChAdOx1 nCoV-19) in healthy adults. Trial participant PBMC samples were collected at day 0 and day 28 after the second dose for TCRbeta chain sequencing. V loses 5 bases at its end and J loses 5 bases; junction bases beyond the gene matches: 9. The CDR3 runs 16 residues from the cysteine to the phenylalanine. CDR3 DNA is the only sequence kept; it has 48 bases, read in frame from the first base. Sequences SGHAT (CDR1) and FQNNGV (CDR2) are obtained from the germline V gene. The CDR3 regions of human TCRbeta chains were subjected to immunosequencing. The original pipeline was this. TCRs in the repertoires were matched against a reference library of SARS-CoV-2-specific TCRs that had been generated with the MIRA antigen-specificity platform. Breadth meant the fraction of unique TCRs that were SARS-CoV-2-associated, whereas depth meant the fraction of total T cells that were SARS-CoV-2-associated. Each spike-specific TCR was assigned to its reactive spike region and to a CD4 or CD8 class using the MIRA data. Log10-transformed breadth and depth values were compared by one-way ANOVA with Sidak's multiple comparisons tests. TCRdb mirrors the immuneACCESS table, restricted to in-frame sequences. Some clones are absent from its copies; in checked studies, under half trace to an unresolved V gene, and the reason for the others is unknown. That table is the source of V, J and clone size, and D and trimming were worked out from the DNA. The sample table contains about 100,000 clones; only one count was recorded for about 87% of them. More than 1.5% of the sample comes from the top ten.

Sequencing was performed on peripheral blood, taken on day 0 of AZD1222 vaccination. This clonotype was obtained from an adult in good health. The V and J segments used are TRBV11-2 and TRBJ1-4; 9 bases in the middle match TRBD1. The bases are TGTGCCAGCAGCCTCTACAGGGGGCGCGGAAATGAAAAACTGTTTTTT. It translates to CASSLYRGRGNEKLFF. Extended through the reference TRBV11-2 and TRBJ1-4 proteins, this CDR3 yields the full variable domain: EAGVAQSPRYKIIEKRQSVAFWCNPISGHATLYWYQQILGQGPKLLIQFQNNGVVDDSQLPKDRFSAERLKGVDSTLKIQPAKLEDSAVYLCASSLYRGRGNEKLFFGSGTQLSVL.